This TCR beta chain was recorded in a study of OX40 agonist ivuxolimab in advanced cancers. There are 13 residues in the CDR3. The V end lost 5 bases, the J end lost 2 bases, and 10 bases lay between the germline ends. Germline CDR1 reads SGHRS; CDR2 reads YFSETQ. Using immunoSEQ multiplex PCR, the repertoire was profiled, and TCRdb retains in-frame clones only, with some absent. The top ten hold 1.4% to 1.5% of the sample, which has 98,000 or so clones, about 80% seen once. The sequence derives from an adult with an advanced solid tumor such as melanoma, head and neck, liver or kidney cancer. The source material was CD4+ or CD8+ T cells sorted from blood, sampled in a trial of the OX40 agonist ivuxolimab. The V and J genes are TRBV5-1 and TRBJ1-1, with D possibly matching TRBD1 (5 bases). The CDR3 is CASRRQTNTEAFF. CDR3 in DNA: TGCGCCAGCAGACGACAGACAAACACTGAAGCTTTCTTT.